Shown below are 31 T cell receptor beta chains from a single sample sequenced in a study of blood T cells in healthy people across ages. It was with a sample-barcoded 5' primer and a J-beta primer mix that a second PCR of about 7 to 12 cycles was run. TCRdb processed the 5' RACE reads anew with MiXCR; each CDR3 protein has one entry. The repertoire holds 700,000 to 850,000 distinct CDR3 sequences, with about 37% as singletons. Sequencing was done on a sample of blood. Every receptor here comes from a man aged 18 to 30 in good health.

As for this clonotype: This CDR3 is missing its conserved last phenylalanine or tryptophan, likely due to a read error. This rearrangement joins TRBV3-1 to TRBJ1-2; D unresolved. The V end lost 0 bases, the J end lost 1 base, and 6 bases lay between the germline ends. This CDR3 spans 14 amino acids. Germline CDR1 LGHDT, CDR2 YNNKEL (reference sequence). The DNA of the CDR3 is TGTGCCAGCAGCCAAGACCTCAGTAACTATGGCTACACCTTA. Translation gives CASSQDLSNYGYTL.

J is TRBJ2-7 and V is TRBV7-2; D uncertain. The CDR3 runs 18 residues. Germline CDR1 reads SGHTA; CDR2 reads FQGNSA. V gave up 1 base and J gave up 0 bases, with 19 bases separating them. As DNA, the CDR3 is TGTGCCAGCAGCTTAGTTTTACTGTACGGCGCGAGCTCCTACGAGCAGTACTTC. It is translated as CASSLVLLYGASSYEQYF. The variable domain in full, with the rest retrieved from reference TRBV7-2 and TRBJ2-7, is GAGVSQSPSNKVTEKGKDVELRCDPISGHTALYWYRQSLGQGLEFLIYFQGNSAPDKSGLPSDRFSAERTGGSVSTLTIQRTQQEDSAVYLCASSLVLLYGASSYEQYFGPGTRLTVT.

The sample holds a few counts of this clonotype. The CDR3 bases are TGCGCCAGCAGCGCCGGCGTCGGGACACCAGGGGAAGAGACCCAGTACTTC. Translated: CASSAGVGTPGEETQYF. The chain employs TRBV5-1 and TRBJ2-5; weak D call: TRBD1 (6 bases). The germline V and J ends were trimmed by 4 bases and 3 bases, with 22 bases remaining between them. Germline CDR1 reads SGHRS; CDR2 reads YFSETQ. The CDR3 extends over 17 amino acids. Together with reference TRBV5-1 and TRBJ2-5, the CDR3 gives the full variable domain: KAGVTQTPRYLIKTRGQQVTLSCSPISGHRSVSWYQQTPGQGLQFLFEYFSETQRNKGNFPGRFSGRQFSNSRSEMNVSTLELGDSALYLCASSAGVGTPGEETQYFGPGTRLLVL.

This clonotype has more than one count but fewer than ten. The chain joins TRBV5-1 to TRBJ2-4; 10 nucleotides align to TRBD1. The junction had 4 bases not matched to a gene; V was cut back by 2 bases and J by 8 bases. CDR1 SGHRS and CDR2 YFSETQ come from the germline V gene. The CDR3 loop spans 14 amino acids. The DNA of the CDR3 is TGCGCCAGCAGCTTATCCGGGACAGGGGACATTCAGTACTTC. Translation: CASSLSGTGDIQYF.

The chain joins TRBV5-1 to TRBJ2-1; D may be TRBD1 (5 bases). Germline V gene sequence: CDR1 SGHRS, CDR2 YFSETQ. CDR3 length equals 14 residues. V was clipped by 5 bases and J by 2 bases, with 11 bases between them. CDR3 DNA: TGCGCCAGCAGAGGGGCCACTGCCTACAATGAGCAGTTCTTC. Protein sequence: CASRGATAYNEQFF.

This clonotype occurred many times. V gene TRBV18 combines with J gene TRBJ2-5; D uncertain. The CDR3 is 12 amino acids. CDR1 KGHSH and CDR2 LQKENI come from the germline V gene. Trimming pared 1 base from V and 0 bases from J, leaving 0 bases between. CDR3: CASSPHQETQYF. The CDR3 DNA reads as TGTGCCAGCTCACCACACCAAGAGACCCAGTACTTC.

Of note for this clonotype: This could be a read error, since a much larger clone is one nucleotide away. The gene calls are TRBV12-3 or TRBV12-4 and TRBJ2-5, with D tentatively TRBD2 (6 bases). Trimming took 1 base from V and 11 from J, leaving 8 bases between them. This CDR3 is 11 amino acids long. The CDR3 coding sequence is TGTGCCAGCAGTTTAGAAGGGAGGCAGTACTTC. Translating it yields CASSLEGRQYF.

Details on this clonotype: Since a much larger clone is just one base distant, this may be a read error. This chain joins TRBV20-1 and TRBJ2-3; the D gene is possibly TRBD1 (6 bases). Deletions cut 5 bases from V and 3 bases from J, with 12 bases between. Germline CDR1 and CDR2: DFQATT and SNEGSKA (reference sequence). The length of the CDR3 is 13 residues. The CDR3 region is CSAGVGTTDTQYF. The CDR3 DNA follows: TGCAGTGCTGGAGTTGGGACAACAGATACGCAGTATTTT.

This clonotype occurred a few times. The chain combines TRBV4-2 with TRBJ1-4; D perhaps matches TRBD1 (5 bases). CDR3 length: 14 residues. Trimming removed 1 base from V and 5 bases from J, with 8 bases in between. Looked up from germline, CDR1 is LGHNA and CDR2 is YNFKEQ. DNA of the CDR3: TGTGCCAGCAGCCAAGGACAGAGAAATGAAAAACTGTTTTTT. It specifies CASSQGQRNEKLFF.

Of note for this clonotype: This may be a read error, as it is one base from a much larger clone. The CDR3 protein is CASSDRDRSQETQFF. The CDR3 DNA reads TGTGCCAGCAGTGATAGGGACAGGTCCCAAGAGACCCAGTTCTTC. The V gene is TRBV28, the J gene TRBJ2-5, with 8 bases that match TRBD1. The DNA end is a closer match to TRBJ2-1, so the J assignment may be wrong. The CDR3 sequence is 15 residues long. Per germline, CDR1 MDHEN and CDR2 SYDVKM.

There are many counts of this clonotype. The chain links TRBV24-1 to TRBJ2-3; no definite D call. CDR1 and CDR2 from the germline V gene are KGHDR and SFDVKD. The CDR3 is made up of 14 amino acids. Trimming pared 4 bases from V and 5 bases from J, leaving 12 bases between. This CDR3 reads CATSETASGDTQYF. The DNA for the CDR3 is TGTGCCACCAGTGAGACCGCATCGGGAGATACGCAGTATTTT.

This clonotype came up a few times. The CDR3 loop reads CASRRIDRGSYEQYF. CDR3 coding DNA: TGTGCCAGCAGACGGATTGACAGGGGGTCTTACGAGCAGTACTTC. The chain couples TRBV28 to TRBJ2-7; 9 bases are shared with TRBD1. This CDR3 is 15 amino acids long. V lost 6 bases and J lost 4; bases outside the gene matches: 10. Germline CDR1 reads MDHEN; CDR2 reads SYDVKM.

This clonotype appeared many times. The CDR3 here is CASSLGTANTEAFF. CDR3 coding DNA: TGCGCCAGCAGCTTGGGGACAGCGAACACTGAAGCTTTCTTT. V usage is TRBV5-1 and J usage is TRBJ1-1, with a tentative D call TRBD1 (6 bases). V gave up 0 bases and J gave up 1 base, with 7 bases separating them. The germline V gene encodes CDR1 SGHRS and CDR2 YFSETQ. The CDR3 runs to 14 residues.

This clonotype was found many times. The chain combines TRBV5-1 with TRBJ2-3, with 7 bases identical to TRBD1. The germline gives CDR1 SGHRS, CDR2 YFSETQ. This CDR3 is built from 15 residues. The V gene end was trimmed by 4 bases and the J gene end by 0 bases; junction bases not matched to a gene: 5. For the CDR3, the DNA is TGCGCCAGCAGCCCCTGGACAGGAAGCACAGATACGCAGTATTTT. This codes for CASSPWTGSTDTQYF.

Of note for this clonotype: Possible read error: a much larger clone is one base away. The genes are TRBV6-2 or TRBV6-3 and TRBJ2-7; no clear D. The germline V gene encodes CDR1 MNHEY and CDR2 SVGEGT. Deletions cut 5 bases from V and 2 bases from J, with 4 bases between. This CDR3 is 11 amino acids long. CDR3 DNA: TGTGCCAGCAGTAAAGCCTACGAGCAGTACTTC. Translation: CASSKAYEQYF.

In this sample, this clonotype turned up a few times. This sequence joins TRBV5-5 and TRBJ1-1; D perhaps matches TRBD1 (6 bases). From germline, CDR1 is SGHKS and CDR2 YYEKEE (reference sequence). CDR3 length: 20 amino acids. The V and J ends lost 4 bases and 0 bases respectively, with 28 bases between them. Here the CDR3 DNA reads TGTGCCAGCAGCAAATACAATATAATCCGGACAGCGAGCATGAACACTGAAGCTTTCTTT. It yields the protein CASSKYNIIRTASMNTEAFF.

This clonotype was seen at least ten times. The chain is built from TRBV20-1 and TRBJ2-7, with 7 bases that match TRBD1. The ends lost 2 bases at V and 0 bases at J; junction bases unmatched: 13. In germline, CDR1 is DFQATT, CDR2 SNEGSKA (reference sequence). This CDR3 region has 17 residues. The CDR3, as DNA: TGCAGTGCTAGAACACCTAGACAGGGTTTTCTCTCCTACGAGCAGTACTTC. Translated: CSARTPRQGFLSYEQYF.

This clonotype was observed a handful of times. This chain links TRBV20-1 with TRBJ2-5; no definite D call. This CDR3 spans 10 amino acids. V lost 0 bases, J lost 10 bases, and 6 bases lay in between. CDR1 DFQATT and CDR2 SNEGSKA come from the germline V gene (reference sequence). The CDR3 region has the DNA TGCAGTGCTAGAGAGAGGCGCCAGTACTTC. It codes for CSARERRQYF.

A few counts support this clonotype. This sequence joins TRBV7-8 and TRBJ1-1; the D gene is possibly TRBD1 (5 bases). Germline V gene sequence: CDR1 SGHVS, CDR2 FQNEAQ. Trimming stripped 2 bases from V and 11 bases from J, with 18 bases between. The CDR3 consists of 14 residues. This chain's CDR3 is CASSLLAIGGQAFF. The CDR3 coding sequence is TGTGCCAGCAGCTTATTGGCGATCGGGGGTCAGGCTTTCTTT.

The gene calls are TRBV27 and TRBJ1-2, with TRBD1 matching 8 bases. J gave up 5 bases and V 2 bases, and 7 bases lay outside the gene matches. The CDR3 covers 15 residues. Germline assignment: CDR1 MNHEY and CDR2 SMNVEV (reference sequence). CDR3 in amino acids: CASSLTPGGSYGYTF. The CDR3, as DNA: TGTGCCAGCAGTTTAACTCCAGGGGGCTCGTATGGCTACACCTTC.

The chain links TRBV4-3 to TRBJ2-7; 8 bases line up with TRBD1. Germline V gives CDR1 LGHNA, CDR2 YSLEER. The CDR3 extends over 15 amino acids. V dropped 3 bases and J dropped 2; count of bases not matched to a gene: 6. CDR3 coding DNA: TGCGCCAGCAGCCACTCGACAGGGGATCCCTACGAGCAGTACTTC. This gives the protein CASSHSTGDPYEQYF.

Many counts were recorded for this clonotype. The CDR3 loop reads CASSLSGGAGNEQFF. The DNA of the CDR3 is TGTGCCAGCAGCCTTAGCGGGGGGGCGGGGAATGAGCAGTTCTTC. This chain uses TRBV12-3 or TRBV12-4 with TRBJ2-1, with 11 bases lining up with TRBD2. V shed 6 bases and J 7 bases; nucleotides not matched to a gene: 8. CDR3 size: 15 residues.

This rearrangement joins TRBV20-1 to TRBJ1-1; a weak D match, TRBD1 (5 bases). CDR1 and CDR2 from the germline V gene are DFQATT and SNEGSKA (reference sequence). The ends were cut back, 6 bases at V and 1 base at J, with 18 bases in the middle. The CDR3 runs to 15 residues. The CDR3 DNA sequence: TGCAGTGCGACGCCGGGACTCCCATCGAACACTGAAGCTTTCTTT. Protein product: CSATPGLPSNTEAFF.

This clonotype was counted between two and nine times. The chain is built from TRBV5-1 and TRBJ2-1, with a tentative D call TRBD1 (6 bases). V gave up 5 bases and J gave up 10 bases, with 19 bases separating them. This CDR3 comprises 14 residues. CDR1 and CDR2 (germline): SGHRS, YFSETQ. The CDR3 DNA reads as TGCGCCAGCAGATATGCAGTGGGGGCTGGAGAGCAGTTCTTC. It is translated as CASRYAVGAGEQFF.

This clonotype was seen only a few times. The gene calls are TRBV6-2 or TRBV6-3 and TRBJ2-5, with a possible D match to TRBD2 (6 bases). Germline CDR1 and CDR2: MNHEY and SVGEGT. Trimming shortened V by 3 bases and J by 11 bases, and 13 bases separated the two germline ends. The CDR3 sequence is 12 residues long. DNA for the CDR3: TGTGCCAGCAGTTATTCTGGACGGGAGCAGTACTTC. Translation: CASSYSGREQYF.

This clonotype has a handful of counts. The chain is built from TRBV28 and TRBJ1-5; D is undetermined. The CDR3 length is 15 residues. Per the germline V gene, CDR1 is MDHEN and CDR2 is SYDVKM. With 2 bases removed from V and 6 bases from J, the gap between germline ends came to 14 bases. CDR3 coding DNA: TGTGCCAGCAGTTTAGGCGGTAAACGTGGTCAGCCCCAGCATTTT. Protein sequence: CASSLGGKRGQPQHF.

The chain employs TRBV7-9 and TRBJ2-6; D possibly corresponds to TRBD2 (6 bases). This CDR3 has 18 amino acids. The germline V and J ends were trimmed by 5 bases and 0 bases, with 17 bases remaining between them. The germline gives CDR1 SEHNR, CDR2 FQNEAQ (reference sequence). Here the CDR3 reads CASSLSGGGPSGANVLTF. For the CDR3, the DNA is TGTGCCAGCAGCCTATCGGGTGGAGGGCCCTCTGGGGCCAACGTCCTGACTTTC.

Turning to this clonotype: Being one base from a much bigger clone, this may be a read error. Given the absence of the conserved phenylalanine or tryptophan at the CDR3 end, a read error is likely. The chain joins TRBV20-1 to TRBJ2-3; 11 bases match TRBD2. The length of the CDR3 is 15 residues. CDR1 and CDR2 from the germline V gene are DFQATT and SNEGSKA (reference sequence). Germline trimming cut 0 bases from V and 5 bases from J; bases unmatched to any gene: 4. CDR3 sequence: CSAREVSGGEDTQYL. The CDR3 coding sequence is TGCAGTGCTAGAGAGGTTAGCGGGGGGGAAGATACGCAGTATCTT.

This clonotype was found many times. The gene calls are TRBV6-1 and TRBJ2-3; D gene unclear. Germline V CDR1 and CDR2: MNHNS, SASEGT. V gave up 4 bases and J gave up 0 bases, with 14 bases separating them. The CDR3 consists of 16 residues. CDR3 coding DNA: TGTGCCAGCAGTGCCGGGTTGTGGGCTAGCACAGATACGCAGTATTTT. This gives the protein CASSAGLWASTDTQYF.

The V gene is TRBV5-5, the J gene TRBJ1-2; 11 bases align to TRBD1. Germline V CDR1 and CDR2: SGHKS, YYEKEE (reference sequence). J was trimmed by 8 bases and V by 4 bases; bases with no gene match: 7. This CDR3 has 14 amino acids. CDR3 bases: TGTGCCAGCAGCGTGGACAGGGGGCAGGGAGGCTACACCTTC. This sequence encodes CASSVDRGQGGYTF.

This clonotype was seen a handful of times. The chain combines TRBV5-1 with TRBJ2-5; D unresolved. Trimming shortened V by 5 bases and J by 1 base, and 9 bases separated the two germline ends. CDR3 length: 13 residues. The germline V gene encodes CDR1 SGHRS and CDR2 YFSETQ. The DNA of the CDR3 is TGCGCCAGCAGTTCGCGAATCCAAGAGACCCAGTACTTC. As protein: CASSSRIQETQYF. Drawing the rest from reference TRBV5-1 and TRBJ2-5, the complete variable domain is KAGVTQTPRYLIKTRGQQVTLSCSPISGHRSVSWYQQTPGQGLQFLFEYFSETQRNKGNFPGRFSGRQFSNSRSEMNVSTLELGDSALYLCASSSRIQETQYFGPGTRLLVL.